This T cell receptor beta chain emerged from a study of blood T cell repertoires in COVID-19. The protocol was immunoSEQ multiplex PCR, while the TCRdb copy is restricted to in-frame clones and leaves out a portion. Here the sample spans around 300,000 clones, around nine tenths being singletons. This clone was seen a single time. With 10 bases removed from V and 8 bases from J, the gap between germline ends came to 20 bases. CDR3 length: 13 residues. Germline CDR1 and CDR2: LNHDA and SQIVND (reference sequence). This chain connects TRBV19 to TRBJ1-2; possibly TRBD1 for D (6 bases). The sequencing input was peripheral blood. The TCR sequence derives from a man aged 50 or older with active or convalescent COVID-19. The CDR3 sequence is CATATQGGRGYTF. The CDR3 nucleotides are TGTGCCACCGCCACACAGGGCGGGAGGGGCTACACCTTC.